Presented here are 28 T cell receptor beta chains from one specimen sequenced in a study of T-cell reconstitution after alpha-beta-depleted transplantation in children. Unique molecular identifiers were incorporated during preparation of the TCRbeta library. In TCRdb, the PCR reads were re-called with MiXCR into one record per CDR3 protein. The top ten clones hold about 5.4% of a sample with 450,000 to 500,000 distinct CDR3 sequences, around 12% of them seen once. The input for sequencing was PBMCs from the stem cell graft donor, taken from the stem cell graft. These receptors were collected from a human donor who donated a stem cell graft to a child with combined immunodeficiency.

This clonotype was recorded many times. This rearrangement joins TRBV29-1 to TRBJ1-1, with 7 bases fitting TRBD1. V lost 5 bases to trimming and J lost 4 bases; unmatched junction nucleotides: 7. This CDR3 has 13 residues. CDR1 is SQVTM, CDR2 ANQGSEA, per germline. CDR3 sequence: CSVCQGGGTEAFF. The CDR3 DNA reads as TGCAGCGTTTGTCAGGGGGGCGGCACTGAAGCTTTCTTT.

The chain couples TRBV7-9 to TRBJ2-2, with D possibly called TRBD1 or TRBD2 (5 bases each). There are 14 residues in the CDR3. V lost 1 base to trimming and J lost 5 bases, with 8 bases between them. Germline V gene lookup returns CDR1 SEHNR and CDR2 FQNEAQ (reference sequence). In nucleotides, the CDR3 is TGTGCCAGCAGCTTAGGGGACCCGACCGGGGAGCTGTTTTTT. This translates into CASSLGDPTGELFF.

This clonotype was seen repeatedly, ten times or more. This chain connects TRBV12-3 or TRBV12-4 to TRBJ2-2, with 12 bases fitting TRBD2. The CDR3 contains 16 residues. The trim removed 5 bases at V and 4 bases at J, leaving 5 bases unmatched. The CDR3 spells CASSDLAGGLTGELFF. The CDR3 coding sequence is TGTGCCAGCAGTGACCTAGCGGGGGGGCTCACCGGGGAGCTGTTTTTT.

There are many counts of this clonotype. CDR3 DNA sequence: TGTGCCAGCAGTTTATCCCCTATGACAGCCCGGAGGACCCAGTACTTC. Translated, it gives CASSLSPMTARRTQYF. J is TRBJ2-5 and V is TRBV27, with D tentatively TRBD1 (5 bases). Germline loops: CDR1 MNHEY, CDR2 SMNVEV (reference sequence). Trimming took off 0 bases at V and 7 bases at J, with 18 bases between the two ends. CDR3 length: 16 amino acids.

This clonotype was observed a handful of times. This rearrangement joins TRBV28 to TRBJ2-1, with D possibly matching TRBD1 (7 bases). The germline CDR1 and CDR2 sequences are MDHEN and SYDVKM. V lost 0 bases and J 6 bases, leaving 15 bases between the germline ends. This CDR3 has 16 amino acids. The CDR3 protein is CASSLWWQGGFNEQFF. The CDR3 nucleotides are TGTGCCAGCAGTTTATGGTGGCAGGGGGGTTTCAATGAGCAGTTCTTC.

A note on this clonotype: The junction does not match germline at one end; this may be a read error. V and J are TRBV12-3 or TRBV12-4 and TRBJ1-1, with D possibly matching TRBD1 (6 bases). This CDR3 is 13 amino acids long. Here the CDR3 DNA reads TGTGCCAGCAGCTTACAGGGAGAGACTGAAGTTTTCTTT. This translates into CASSLQGETEVFF.

The chain carries TRBV5-1 and TRBJ2-5; D gene uncertain. This CDR3 comprises 13 residues. CDR1 SGHRS and CDR2 YFSETQ come from the germline V gene. Trimming removed 3 bases at V and 3 bases at J, with 9 bases between. CDR3 DNA: TGCGCCAGCAGCTCGCTGCTAGAAGAGACCCAGTACTTC. Translated, it gives CASSSLLEETQYF.

The CDR3 spells CAANGVGGEAFF. The CDR3 region has the DNA TGTGCCGCCAATGGGGTCGGGGGTGAAGCTTTCTTT. The V call is TRBV15, the J call TRBJ1-1; perhaps TRBD1 as D (5 bases). This CDR3 is built from 12 residues. Between the trimmed V and J ends, which lost 11 bases and 7 bases, there was a span of 17 bases. Germline-derived CDR1 and CDR2 are LNHNV and YYDKDF (reference sequence). Full variable domain (missing parts from reference TRBV15 and TRBJ1-1): DAMVIQNPRYQVTQFGKPVTLSCSQTLNHNVMYWYQQKSSQAPKLLFHYYDKDFNNEADTPDNFQSRRPNTSFCFLDIRSPGLGDTAMYLCAANGVGGEAFFGQGTRLTVV.

This clonotype turned up a few times. The chain recombines TRBV9 with TRBJ2-1; a possible D gene is TRBD2 (6 bases). The V gene's germline CDR1 is SGDLS and CDR2 YYNGEE. This CDR3 region has 17 residues. V was cut by 0 bases and J by 0 bases, with 13 bases left in between. The CDR3 DNA reads as TGTGCCAGCAGCGTAGAAACGGGGGAGAGCTCCTACAATGAGCAGTTCTTC. Protein sequence: CASSVETGESSYNEQFF.

This clonotype has ten or more counts. The chain is built from TRBV5-6 and TRBJ2-3; D is perhaps TRBD1 or TRBD2 (7 bases each). The CDR3 extends over 15 amino acids. Germline V gene sequence: CDR1 SGHDT, CDR2 YYEEEE. Trimming shortened V by 2 bases and J by 3 bases, and 13 bases separated the two germline ends. The CDR3 here is CASSFGTAGTDTQYF. The CDR3 DNA sequence: TGTGCCAGCAGCTTCGGGACAGCGGGAACAGATACGCAGTATTTT.

V usage is TRBV15 and J usage is TRBJ1-2, with TRBD1 identical over 7 bases. Trimming took 0 bases from V and 5 from J; bases not matched to a gene: 3. Per germline, CDR1 LNHNV and CDR2 YYDKDF (reference sequence). CDR3 length: 14 amino acids. The CDR3 here is CATSRDWDSYGYTF. The CDR3 bases are TGTGCCACCAGCAGAGATTGGGACAGTTATGGCTACACCTTC.

The chain employs TRBV7-3 and TRBJ2-2; D gene uncertain. The CDR3 has 14 residues. V was clipped by 2 bases and J by 6 bases, with 10 bases between them. The germline V gene encodes CDR1 SGHTA and CDR2 FQGTGA. The CDR3 sequence is CASSLQLLAGELFF. DNA of the CDR3: TGTGCCAGCAGCTTACAGCTCCTGGCCGGGGAGCTGTTTTTT.

This clonotype was detected a few times. V is TRBV20-1 and J is TRBJ2-3; unclear D gene. This CDR3 contains 14 residues. In germline, CDR1 is DFQATT, CDR2 SNEGSKA (reference sequence). Deletions cut 6 bases from V and 0 bases from J, with 13 bases between. CDR3 residues: CSATSMDSTDTQYF. CDR3 nucleotides: TGCAGTGCCACCTCGATGGATAGCACAGATACGCAGTATTTT.

This clonotype has just a few counts. The rearrangement links TRBV20-1 to TRBJ2-6, with D perhaps being TRBD1 or TRBD2 (5 bases each). This CDR3 has 16 amino acids. Trimming stripped 0 bases from V and 0 bases from J, with 9 bases between. CDR1 and CDR2 from the germline V gene are DFQATT and SNEGSKA (reference sequence). CDR3 DNA: TGCAGTGCTAGAGATATGAGGGGCTCTGGGGCCAACGTCCTGACTTTC. Translated, it gives CSARDMRGSGANVLTF.

The sample holds a few counts of this clonotype. This chain joins TRBV28 and TRBJ2-3, with unresolved D. This CDR3 is 16 amino acids long. V dropped 7 bases and J dropped 1 base, with 18 bases sitting between them. Germline CDR1 MDHEN, CDR2 SYDVKM. The CDR3 protein is CASTPHPPSGTDTQYF. Written as DNA, the CDR3 is TGTGCCAGCACTCCTCACCCTCCCTCCGGCACAGATACGCAGTATTTT.

The rearrangement joins TRBV27 to TRBJ2-1; D not resolved. Germline V gene data show CDR1 as MNHEY and CDR2 as SMNVEV (reference sequence). The CDR3 contains 15 residues. The V gene lost 6 bases and the J gene lost 0 bases, with 12 bases spanning the gap. CDR3 in DNA: TGTGCCAGCAGGCCCAGGTTAAGCTCCTACAATGAGCAGTTCTTC. The encoded protein is CASRPRLSSYNEQFF.

This clonotype was seen at least ten times. The CDR3 coding sequence is TGTGCCAGCAGTCCCTCCGCTGTTTACAATGAGCAGTTCTTC. This sequence encodes CASSPSAVYNEQFF. V and J are TRBV12-3 or TRBV12-4 and TRBJ2-1; D not resolved. V gave up 5 bases and J gave up 4 bases, with 12 bases separating them. The CDR3 totals 14 residues.

This clonotype was picked up a small number of times. The CDR3 sequence: CASSLDFRAGATYNEQFF. CDR3 DNA: TGTGCCAGCAGCTTAGACTTCCGGGCAGGGGCAACCTACAATGAGCAGTTCTTC. The gene calls are TRBV11-1 and TRBJ2-1, with D perhaps TRBD1 (6 bases). CDR3 length: 18 amino acids. Trimming took off 1 base at V and 2 bases at J, with 18 bases between the two ends. CDR1 SGHAT and CDR2 FQDESV come from the germline V gene (reference sequence). The entire variable domain, with the rest obtained from reference TRBV11-1 and TRBJ2-1, is as follows: EAEVAQSPRYKITEKSQAVAFWCDPISGHATLYWYRQILGQGPELLVQFQDESVVDDSQLPKDRFSAERLKGVDSTLKIQPAELGDSAMYLCASSLDFRAGATYNEQFFGPGTRLTVL.

This clonotype was found many times. The V and J genes are TRBV12-3 or TRBV12-4 and TRBJ1-5; TRBD1 agrees at 12 bases. The trim removed 6 bases at V and 7 bases at J, leaving 7 bases unmatched. This CDR3 has 15 residues. The CDR3 here is CASSRLGTGGQPQHF. In DNA, the CDR3 is TGTGCCAGCAGCCGCCTGGGGACAGGGGGCCAGCCCCAGCATTTT.

Ten or more counts support this clonotype. The chain is built from TRBV5-1 and TRBJ2-1, with D perhaps being TRBD1 or TRBD2 (5 bases each). With 1 base removed from V and 7 bases from J, the gap between germline ends came to 12 bases. This CDR3 is built from 14 residues. Per the germline V gene, CDR1 is SGHRS and CDR2 is YFSETQ. The CDR3 DNA reads as TGCGCCAGCAGCTTGAGAATTGAGGGGAATGAGCAGTTCTTC. Amino acids: CASSLRIEGNEQFF.

This clonotype was observed a handful of times. This chain uses TRBV20-1 with TRBJ2-5, with D uncertain. Germline V gene sequence: CDR1 DFQATT, CDR2 SNEGSKA (reference sequence). V dropped 5 bases and J dropped 0 bases, with 10 bases sitting between them. This CDR3 comprises 13 residues. The CDR3 bases are TGCAGTGCTTTTCACTTGTACCAAGAGACCCAGTACTTC. It codes for CSAFHLYQETQYF.

This clonotype was counted between two and nine times. V is TRBV4-3 and J is TRBJ2-1, with TRBD2 matching over 10 bases. CDR1 and CDR2 (germline): LGHNA, YSLEER. V dropped 0 bases and J dropped 4; count of bases not matched to a gene: 9. The CDR3 sequence is 18 residues long. The CDR3: CASSQETLAGSLYNEQFF. The CDR3 region has the DNA TGCGCCAGCAGCCAAGAAACACTAGCGGGATCTCTGTACAATGAGCAGTTCTTC.

This clonotype was seen a handful of times. The chain recombines TRBV9 with TRBJ1-1; D not certain. The CDR3 length is 14 residues. The V and J ends lost 3 bases and 8 bases respectively, with 17 bases between them. In germline, CDR1 is SGDLS, CDR2 YYNGEE. The CDR3 region has the DNA TGTGCCAGCAGCGCGGCCCCTGGGCCAAAAGAAGCTTTCTTT. Translated, it gives CASSAAPGPKEAFF.

This clonotype was seen a handful of times. The J gene is TRBJ1-5, the V gene TRBV4-2; the D gene is possibly TRBD1 (6 bases). Germline V gene sequence: CDR1 LGHNA, CDR2 YNFKEQ. The CDR3 loop spans 16 amino acids. Trimming took off 3 bases at V and 2 bases at J, with 14 bases between the two ends. The CDR3: CASSHDAGGGNQPQHF. The CDR3 coding sequence is TGTGCCAGCAGCCACGACGCGGGGGGCGGCAATCAGCCCCAGCATTTT.

This clonotype was seen a handful of times. The chain recombines TRBV5-6 with TRBJ2-7; 7 bases agree with TRBD1. The V gene end was trimmed by 9 bases and the J gene end by 2 bases; junction bases not matched to a gene: 5. Germline V gene sequence: CDR1 SGHDT, CDR2 YYEEEE. This CDR3 contains 12 residues. The chain's CDR3 is CATRQGTYEQYF. DNA of the CDR3: TGTGCCACTAGACAGGGTACCTACGAGCAGTACTTC.

V gene TRBV19 combines with J gene TRBJ2-1; D is tentatively TRBD1 or TRBD2 (5 bases each). In germline, CDR1 is LNHDA, CDR2 SQIVND (reference sequence). This CDR3 region has 15 residues. V lost 4 bases and J lost 0, with 10 bases in between. CDR3 bases: TGTGCCAGTAGTACACGGGGCTCCTCCTACAATGAGCAGTTCTTC. Amino acids: CASSTRGSSYNEQFF.

V and J are TRBV30 and TRBJ2-5, with D possibly TRBD2 on 6 matching bases. Trimming took 2 bases from V and 5 from J, leaving 12 bases between them. The CDR3 totals 13 residues. CDR1 is GTSNPN and CDR2 is SVGIG in the germline V gene (reference sequence). The CDR3, as DNA: TGTGCCTGGAGTCTCCGACTAGGGGAGACCCAGTACTTC. It encodes CAWSLRLGETQYF.

The chain links TRBV20-1 to TRBJ1-1; 7 bases are a match to TRBD1. The CDR3 is 15 residues long. The germline V gene has CDR1 DFQATT and CDR2 SNEGSKA (reference sequence). V gave up 0 bases and J gave up 3 bases; unmatched junction bases: 7. The CDR3, as DNA: TGCAGTGCTAGAGATCGGGCAGGGGGAGACACTGAAGCTTTCTTT. It yields the protein CSARDRAGGDTEAFF.